The source of this TCR beta chain is a study of OX40 agonist ivuxolimab in advanced cancers. About the study as a whole: Ivuxolimab was a fully human IgG2 agonistic monoclonal antibody targeting the costimulatory receptor OX40 (CD134). Intravenous ivuxolimab was administered to patients every 2 weeks at six dose levels: 0.01, 0.1, 0.3, 1.5, 3 and 10 mg/kg. Of the roughly 50 dose-escalation patients, hepatocellular carcinoma was present in around 19, melanoma in around 15, renal cell carcinoma in 9 and head and neck cancer in 9. A male proportion of almost 85% and a mean age of about 60 years, ranging from roughly 23 to 85, were recorded for the dose-escalation cohort. Patients were allowed to have had prior anti-PD-1, anti-PD-L1 or anti-CTLA-4 therapy, and approximately 37% of the dose-escalation patients had been treated with checkpoint inhibitors. Partial responses occurred in three dose-escalation patients: two with cutaneous melanoma and one with hepatocellular carcinoma. Peripheral TCRbeta sequencing was intended to test whether TCR sequence diversity was altered and clonal T-cell expansion was caused by ivuxolimab. The paper reports the monotherapy dose-escalation portion (N ≈ 50 patients) of the phase I ivuxolimab trial.

The study at large found these results: At doses of 0.1 to 3.0 mg/kg, clonal expansion of both CD4+ and CD8+ T cells in blood was seen between baseline and week 6. After ivuxolimab, CD8+ T cells had more expanded clones than CD4+ T cells on average. Which antigens the clonally expanded peripheral T cells were specific for was not determined. Low levels of normalized T-cell clonal expansion were also shown by some nonresponding patients. Partial responders in the 0.1-3.0 mg/kg groups had among the lowest normalized peripheral clonal expansion, especially among CD8+ T cells.

Patients with autoimmune disease history or receiving systemic immunosuppression were excluded from the trial. Peripheral blood for TCR sequencing was collected from all dose cohorts at baseline, on cycle 4 day 1, and on cycle 7 day 1. The samples were taken from a phase I, first-in-human, multicenter, open-label dose-escalation trial of ivuxolimab. Adults with locally advanced or metastatic melanoma, renal cell carcinoma, hepatocellular carcinoma or head and neck squamous cell carcinoma were enrolled in the trial. Before TCR sequencing, CD4+ T cells and CD8+ T cells from peripheral blood were sorted into separate populations. V and J are truncated by 2 bases and 8 bases respectively, leaving an intervening sequence of 13 bases. The CDR3, cysteine through phenylalanine, is 13 amino acids long. Only CDR3 DNA remains: 39 bases, in frame from the first base. The germline V gene (reference sequence) yields SGHKS for CDR1 and YYEKEE for CDR2.

Genomic DNA was isolated from the sorted cells so that the TCRbeta CDR3 region could be sequenced. The immunoSEQ Assay was used for sequencing of TCRbeta CDR3 regions. TCRdb re-hosts the immuneACCESS table, in-frame sequences only. Its copies lack some clones; in the studies checked, an unresolved V gene accounts for under half of them, and the cause for the rest is not known. Present in this sample are roughly 64,000 clones, roughly 80% of which were seen just once. The ten most abundant clones make up around 5% of the sample. There are a few counts of this clone. It has no known antigen specificity. The input lacks base qualities; no much larger clone sits a single base away.

Source: CD4+ or CD8+ T cells sorted from blood, taken in a trial of the OX40 agonist ivuxolimab. The TCR sequence derives from an adult with an advanced solid tumor such as melanoma, head and neck, liver or kidney cancer. Recombination connected TRBV5-5 to TRBJ1-2; matching of 5 bases hints at TRBD1 as the D gene. The nucleotides are TGTGCCAGCAGCTTCCCAGGGCTGGAAGGCTACACCTTC. It specifies CASSFPGLEGYTF. The full variable domain, with segments outside the CDR3 supplied by the reference TRBV5-5 and TRBJ1-2 proteins, appears as DAGVTQSPTHLIKTRGQQVTLRCSPISGHKSVSWYQQVLGQGPQFIFQYYEKEERGRGNFPDRFSARQFPNYSSELNVNALLLGDSALYLCASSFPGLEGYTFGSGTRLTVV.